Below, one T cell receptor (beta chain) is given with its context. In the original processing: Reference gene primers were amplified, and this amplification served to estimate nucleated cell counts. Produced via immunoSEQ multiplex PCR; TCRdb's table is partial and in-frame only. The DNA gave D and trimming, while V, J and clone size come from that table. The top ten hold 0.6% to 0.9% of the sample, which has approximately 200,000 clones, 85% to 95% seen once. This sample is part of a study of blood T cell repertoires in COVID-19. Across the whole study: Some COVID-19 samples were acute and others convalescent; all came from the United States, Italy and Spain.

Germline trimming cut 5 bases from V and 4 bases from J; bases unmatched to any gene: 12. Germline CDR1 SGHAT, CDR2 FQNNGV. This CDR3 spans 17 amino acids. Patients at the Seattle site were enrolled during active infection and followed longitudinally. Material for sequencing was peripheral blood. The genes are TRBV11-2 and TRBJ1-3; TRBD1 matches at 9 bases. The clonotype was recovered from a man between 25 and 39 years old with COVID-19, enrolled during active disease. The CDR3 spells CASSVNGGQGGGNTIYF. Written as DNA, the CDR3 is TGTGCCAGCAGCGTAAACGGGGGACAGGGAGGAGGAAACACCATATATTTT.